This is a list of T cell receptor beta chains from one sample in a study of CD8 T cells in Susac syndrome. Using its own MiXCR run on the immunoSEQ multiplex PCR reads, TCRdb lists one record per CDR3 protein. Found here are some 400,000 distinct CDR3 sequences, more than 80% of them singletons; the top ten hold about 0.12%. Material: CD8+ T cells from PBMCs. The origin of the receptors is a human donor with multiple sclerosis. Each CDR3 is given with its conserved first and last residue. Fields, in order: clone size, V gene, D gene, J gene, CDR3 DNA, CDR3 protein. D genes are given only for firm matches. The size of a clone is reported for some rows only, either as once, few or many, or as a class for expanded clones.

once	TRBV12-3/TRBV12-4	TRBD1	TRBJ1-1	TGTGCCAGCAGTAGGACAGGGGCGCTATGGACTTTCTTT	CASSRTGALWTFF
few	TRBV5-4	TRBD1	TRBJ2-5	TGTGCCAGCAGCTTTGGGACAGTCCAAGAGACCCAGTACTTC	CASSFGTVQETQYF
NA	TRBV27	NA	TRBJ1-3	TGTGCCAGCAGCACCGACGCGGGCTCTGGAAACACCATATATTTT	CASSTDAGSGNTIYF
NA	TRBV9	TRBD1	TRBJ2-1	TGTGCCAGCAGCGTAGATTCTGGACAGGGCGGCGATGAGCAGTTCTTC	CASSVDSGQGGDEQFF
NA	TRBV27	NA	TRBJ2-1	TGTGCCAGCAGACCCCCGGTGTTTGACACAGGGTACAATGAGCAGTTCTTC	CASRPPVFDTGYNEQFF
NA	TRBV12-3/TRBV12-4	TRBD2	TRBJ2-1	TGTGCCAGCAGGGGACTAGATTCATATGAGCAGTTCTTC	CASRGLDSYEQFF
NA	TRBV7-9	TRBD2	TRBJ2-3	TGTGCCAGCAGTGGGACTAGCGGGGTTCGGCCAGATACGCAGTATTTT	CASSGTSGVRPDTQYF
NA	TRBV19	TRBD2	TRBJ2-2	TGTGCCAGTAGTATATTTCCAGCGGGAGTTGGCACCGGGGAGCTGTTTTTT	CASSIFPAGVGTGELFF
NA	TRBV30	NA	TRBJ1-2	TGTGCCTCTGAAGATAAAACTAACTATGGCTACACCTTC	CASEDKTNYGYTF
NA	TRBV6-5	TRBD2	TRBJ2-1	TGTGCCAGCAGTTGGGGGGACTATGGGGAGGGTGAGCAGTTCTTC	CASSWGDYGEGEQFF
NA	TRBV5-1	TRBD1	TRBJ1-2	TGCGCCAGCAGCTTGACGCCCGGGACAGGACCCAATGGGGCTGGCTACACCTTC	CASSLTPGTGPNGAGYTF
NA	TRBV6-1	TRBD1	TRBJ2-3	TGTGCCAGCAGTGGGGGAGACAGGGCCACAGATACGCAGTATTTT	CASSGGDRATDTQYF
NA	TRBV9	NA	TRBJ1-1	TGTGCCAGCGAGGGGGGAATTGGGAACACTGAAGCTTTCTTT	CASEGGIGNTEAFF
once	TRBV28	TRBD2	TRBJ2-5	TGTGCCAGTGGGACTAGCGGGATGTACCAAGAGACCCAGTACTTC	CASGTSGMYQETQYF
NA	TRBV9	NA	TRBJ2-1	TGTGCCAGCAGCGCCTCGGGGGTGAGGTACAATGAGCAGTTCTTC	CASSASGVRYNEQFF
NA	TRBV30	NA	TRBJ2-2	TGTGCCTGGATAGGTTTCGGGAGGACAGTTCCCACCAAAGACACCGGGGAGCTGTTTTTT	CAWIGFGRTVPTKDTGELFF
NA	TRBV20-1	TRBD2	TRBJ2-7	TGCAGTGCTAGACCGACTAGCGGGGAAGCCTACGAGCAGTACTTC	CSARPTSGEAYEQYF
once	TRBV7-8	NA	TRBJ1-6	TGTGCCAGCAGCTTGGCAGTGGCGGACTCACCCCTCCACTTT	CASSLAVADSPLHF
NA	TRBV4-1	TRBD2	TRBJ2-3	TGCGCCAGCAGCCAAGTTTATTCAGCGGGGGTCACAGATACGCAGTATTTT	CASSQVYSAGVTDTQYF
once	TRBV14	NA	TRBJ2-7	TGTGCCAGCAGCCAAGATCTGACCCCGGCGGGCGAGCAGTACTTC	CASSQDLTPAGEQYF
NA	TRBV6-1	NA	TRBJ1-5	TGTGCCAGCAGTCCCGGAGGACACCTTAATAGCAATCAGCCCCAGCATTTT	CASSPGGHLNSNQPQHF
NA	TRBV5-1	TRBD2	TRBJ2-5	TGCGCCAGCAGCCTGACGACTAGCGTACCGTGGGAGACCCAGTACTTC	CASSLTTSVPWETQYF
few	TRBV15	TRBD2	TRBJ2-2	TGTGCCACCAGACCTCGGGGGGGGGCGAGCACCGGGGAGCTGTTTTTT	CATRPRGGASTGELFF
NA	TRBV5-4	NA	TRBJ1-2	TGTGCCAGCACCGACCCCGGGCGGGGGAGGAACTATGGCTACACCTTC	CASTDPGRGRNYGYTF
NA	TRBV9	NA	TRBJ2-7	TGTGCCAGCAGCGCCCTCAGTGGGGGACCCGGGGACGAGCAGTACTTC	CASSALSGGPGDEQYF